These 24 T cell receptor beta chains were all obtained from the same sample, sequenced in a study of T-cell reconstitution after alpha-beta-depleted transplantation in children. The TCRbeta library was prepared with unique molecular identifiers. TCRdb reprocessed the PCR reads with MiXCR, giving one entry per CDR3 protein. The sample has about 830,000 distinct CDR3 sequences; roughly 16% are singletons. The specimen comprised PBMCs, mostly from graft donor cells, sampled 360 days after TCRalphabeta/CD19-depleted stem cell transplant. The source is a male patient between 5 and 17 years old who had a stem cell transplant for acute lymphoblastic leukemia, so the T cells may come from the graft donor.

This clonotype appeared many times. The chain uses TRBV5-1 and TRBJ1-5; weak D call: TRBD1 (6 bases). The CDR3 is made up of 15 amino acids. V lost 0 bases and J lost 2, with 9 bases in between. Germline CDR1 and CDR2: SGHRS and YFSETQ. DNA for the CDR3: TGCGCCAGCAGCTTGGCGGGGGCTCGCAATCAGCCCCAGCATTTT. It encodes CASSLAGARNQPQHF.

The genes are TRBV7-9 and TRBJ1-1; D is uncertain. The CDR3 length is 13 residues. Trimming pared 3 bases from V and 3 bases from J, leaving 8 bases between. Germline V gene lookup returns CDR1 SEHNR and CDR2 FQNEAQ (reference sequence). The CDR3 DNA sequence: TGTGCCAGCAGCTTTGTGTTGGACACTGAAGCTTTCTTT. Translation gives CASSFVLDTEAFF.

In this sample, this clonotype turned up a few times. This chain joins TRBV10-3 and TRBJ2-5; perhaps D is TRBD1 or TRBD2 (5 bases each). V lost 3 bases, J lost 4 bases, and 6 bases lay in between. The CDR3 loop spans 12 amino acids. Germline CDR1 ENHRY, CDR2 SYGVKD. The CDR3 region is CAISDGGETQYF. The CDR3 region has the DNA TGTGCCATCAGTGATGGGGGAGAGACCCAGTACTTC.

This clonotype was seen a few times. The V and J genes are TRBV15 and TRBJ2-5, with D possibly TRBD2 on 6 matching bases. V lost 0 bases and J 0 bases, leaving 14 bases between the germline ends. The germline CDR1 and CDR2 sequences are LNHNV and YYDKDF (reference sequence). This CDR3 spans 17 amino acids. The CDR3 loop is CATSRDRGGVYQETQYF. The CDR3 region has the DNA TGTGCCACCAGCAGAGATCGGGGCGGGGTGTACCAAGAGACCCAGTACTTC.

The chain combines TRBV12-3 or TRBV12-4 with TRBJ2-7; TRBD2 agrees at 8 bases. The CDR3 length is 14 residues. With V trimmed by 6 bases and J by 5 bases, 9 bases remained unmatched. CDR3 DNA sequence: TGTGCCAGCAGGCCGGGAGGGCGGCAGGACGAGCAGTACTTC. Residues: CASRPGGRQDEQYF.

This clonotype has just a few counts. The chain carries TRBV29-1 and TRBJ2-1; possible D gene TRBD2, 5 bases. Germline values: CDR1 SQVTM, CDR2 ANQGSEA. V gave up 8 bases and J gave up 3 bases, with 11 bases separating them. The CDR3 covers 12 residues. The chain's CDR3 is CSPPAGYNEQFF. For the CDR3, the DNA is TGCAGCCCCCCGGCGGGCTACAATGAGCAGTTCTTC.

V gene TRBV11-2 combines with J gene TRBJ2-1; D possibly corresponds to TRBD2 (5 bases). From germline, CDR1 is SGHAT and CDR2 FQNNGV. V was shortened by 5 bases and J by 8 bases, with 16 bases between the two germline ends. The CDR3 contains 14 residues. CDR3 DNA: TGTGCCAGCAGCCCCGGCGGGTCGTGGGATGAGCAGTTCTTC. It translates to CASSPGGSWDEQFF. Together with reference TRBV11-2 and TRBJ2-1, the CDR3 gives the full variable domain: EAGVAQSPRYKIIEKRQSVAFWCNPISGHATLYWYQQILGQGPKLLIQFQNNGVVDDSQLPKDRFSAERLKGVDSTLKIQPAKLEDSAVYLCASSPGGSWDEQFFGPGTRLTVL.

This clonotype was recorded a few times. The V call is TRBV20-1, the J call TRBJ2-7; 8 bases are a match to TRBD1. With V trimmed by 2 bases and J by 6 bases, 6 bases remained unmatched. The CDR3 extends over 13 amino acids. Germline V gene sequence: CDR1 DFQATT, CDR2 SNEGSKA (reference sequence). This CDR3 reads CSARRTGWSEQYF. CDR3 coding DNA: TGCAGTGCTAGACGGACAGGGTGGAGCGAGCAGTACTTC.

This clonotype came up a few times. The chain uses TRBV12-3 or TRBV12-4 and TRBJ2-2, with 7 positions matching TRBD1. The CDR3 is 14 amino acids. The junction had 6 bases not matched to a gene; V was cut back by 6 bases and J by 5 bases. The CDR3 spells CASRTTGKTGELFF. As DNA, the CDR3 is TGTGCCAGCAGGACGACAGGGAAGACCGGGGAGCTGTTTTTT.

This clonotype was seen only once. This sequence joins TRBV5-1 and TRBJ2-1; TRBD1 aligns across 8 bases. The germline V gene has CDR1 SGHRS and CDR2 YFSETQ. The length of the CDR3 is 18 residues. V shed 0 bases, J shed 4 bases, and the junction held 12 bases outside the gene matches. CDR3 bases: TGCGCCAGCAGCTTGGACCGGACAGGGCCTAACCCTTACAATGAGCAGTTCTTC. This codes for CASSLDRTGPNPYNEQFF.

This clonotype is a singleton in its sample. The chain is built from TRBV18 and TRBJ2-7; the D call may be TRBD1 or TRBD2 (5 bases each). From germline, CDR1 is KGHSH and CDR2 LQKENI. V gave up 5 bases and J gave up 2 bases, with 13 bases separating them. The CDR3 spans 14 residues. CDR3 sequence reads: CASSTGTFAYEQYF. For the CDR3, the DNA is TGTGCCAGCTCAACCGGGACGTTCGCCTACGAGCAGTACTTC. The full variable domain, completed using reference TRBV18 and TRBJ2-7, is NAGVMQNPRHLVRRRGQEARLRCSPMKGHSHVYWYRQLPEEGLKFMVYLQKENIIDESGMPKERFSAEFPKEGPSILRIQQVVRGDSAAYFCASSTGTFAYEQYFGPGTRLTVT.

The DNA of the CDR3 is TGTGCCAGCAGCTTGGGGACTAGCGGGAGGGCCTCCTACGAGCAGTACTTC. Translating gives CASSLGTSGRASYEQYF. The chain uses TRBV5-6 and TRBJ2-7; 15 bases are a match to TRBD2. Germline V lookup: CDR1 SGHDT, CDR2 YYEEEE. J was trimmed by 0 bases and V by 0 bases; bases with no gene match: 1. The CDR3 covers 17 residues.

The genes are TRBV5-1 and TRBJ2-1; D not resolved. This CDR3 region has 13 residues. The germline V gene encodes CDR1 SGHRS and CDR2 YFSETQ. The ends were cut back, 2 bases at V and 4 bases at J, with 7 bases in the middle. The DNA for the CDR3 is TGCGCCAGCAGCTTCGACATGTACAATGAGCAGTTCTTC. It yields the protein CASSFDMYNEQFF.

Only a few counts were recorded for this clonotype. The gene calls are TRBV5-5 and TRBJ2-2; 8 bases fit TRBD1. This CDR3 contains 13 residues. Per germline, CDR1 SGHKS and CDR2 YYEKEE (reference sequence). The V and J ends lost 5 bases and 6 bases, in that order; junction bases with no gene match: 3. This chain's CDR3 is CASRQTGAGELFF. The CDR3 DNA reads as TGTGCCAGCAGACAGACAGGGGCCGGGGAGCTGTTTTTT.

The rearrangement links TRBV7-9 to TRBJ2-1; D possibly corresponds to TRBD1 (5 bases). Trimming took 4 bases from V and 0 from J, leaving 13 bases between them. The CDR3 covers 16 residues. Germline-derived CDR1 and CDR2 are SEHNR and FQNEAQ (reference sequence). CDR3 sequence reads: CASSSLRVSSYNEQFF. The CDR3 DNA is TGTGCCAGCAGCTCCCTCAGGGTTAGCTCCTACAATGAGCAGTTCTTC.

This clonotype was recorded many times. The chain has TRBV6-5 and TRBJ2-5, with 7 bases matching TRBD1. V was clipped by 1 base and J by 4 bases; unmatched bases: 0. CDR1 MNHEY and CDR2 SVGAGI come from the germline V gene. CDR3 length: 13 residues. The CDR3: CASSYYRGETQYF. The DNA of the CDR3 is TGTGCCAGCAGTTACTACAGGGGAGAGACCCAGTACTTC.

The gene calls are TRBV6-5 and TRBJ2-6; no clear D. The CDR3 loop spans 16 amino acids. V was shortened by 2 bases and J by 0 bases, with 8 bases between the two germline ends. The germline CDR1 and CDR2 sequences are MNHEY and SVGAGI. The DNA of the CDR3 is TGTGCCAGCAGTTACCTCCCCAGCTCTGGGGCCAACGTCCTGACTTTC. This codes for CASSYLPSSGANVLTF.

The J gene is TRBJ2-1, the V gene TRBV4-1; 9 nucleotides agree with TRBD2. The CDR3 is 16 residues long. CDR1 is MGHRA, CDR2 YSYEKL, per germline. Trimming cost V 1 base and J 4 bases; bases outside gene matches: 5. The CDR3 loop reads CASSQGPSGDYNEQFF. The CDR3 nucleotides are TGCGCCAGCAGCCAAGGTCCTAGCGGGGATTACAATGAGCAGTTCTTC.

The V gene is TRBV12-3 or TRBV12-4, the J gene TRBJ2-3, with 8 nucleotides matching TRBD2. This CDR3 is built from 17 residues. J gave up 5 bases and V 0 bases, and 10 bases lay outside the gene matches. CDR3 amino acids: CASSLARGAGVGDTQYF. Here the CDR3 DNA reads TGTGCCAGCAGTTTAGCGCGGGGAGCGGGAGTCGGAGATACGCAGTATTTT.

V gene TRBV19 combines with J gene TRBJ2-5; weak D call: TRBD2 (5 bases). Trimming shortened V by 2 bases and J by 0 bases, and 13 bases separated the two germline ends. The CDR3 loop spans 16 amino acids. The germline CDR1 and CDR2 sequences are LNHDA and SQIVND (reference sequence). The CDR3 DNA follows: TGTGCCAGTAGTATATCGGGCGGACTGTACCAAGAGACCCAGTACTTC. It yields the protein CASSISGGLYQETQYF.

This clonotype was seen a handful of times. V usage is TRBV12-3 or TRBV12-4 and J usage is TRBJ1-1, with D unclear. V lost 2 bases to trimming and J lost 0 bases, with 7 bases between them. The CDR3 totals 14 residues. This chain's CDR3 is CASSLHFMNTEAFF. The CDR3 coding sequence is TGTGCCAGCAGTTTACACTTCATGAACACTGAAGCTTTCTTT.

This clonotype was observed many times. The chain combines TRBV5-1 with TRBJ2-1; D ambiguous. The CDR3 loop spans 16 amino acids. V lost 0 bases and J lost 0, with 10 bases in between. CDR1 is SGHRS and CDR2 is YFSETQ in the germline V gene. The CDR3, as DNA: TGCGCCAGCAGCTTGGCCGGGCGGTACTCCTACAATGAGCAGTTCTTC. Translation gives CASSLAGRYSYNEQFF.

The table lists this clonotype with many counts. V gene TRBV18 combines with J gene TRBJ1-5; no reliable D call. Trimming took off 2 bases at V and 0 bases at J, with 8 bases between the two ends. Germline CDR1 is KGHSH and CDR2 is LQKENI. This CDR3 is built from 15 residues. CDR3 in amino acids: CASSPGGHSNQPQHF. In nucleotides, the CDR3 is TGTGCCAGCTCACCAGGAGGGCATAGCAATCAGCCCCAGCATTTT.

The V call is TRBV2, the J call TRBJ2-2, with TRBD2 matching 9 bases. The CDR3 spans 16 residues. Germline V gene sequence: CDR1 SNHLY, CDR2 FYNNEI. V lost 6 bases, J lost 2 bases, and 7 bases stayed unmatched. CDR3 amino acids: CASRSVLAGNTGELFF. CDR3 DNA: TGTGCCAGCAGATCTGTCCTAGCGGGAAACACCGGGGAGCTGTTTTTT.